The present TCR beta chain was sequenced within a study of cytomegalovirus exposure and HLA in healthy donors. The germline V gene has CDR1 SGHTA and CDR2 FQGNSA. Between the trimmed V and J ends, which lost 7 bases and 3 bases, there was a span of 19 bases. The CDR3 is made up of 16 amino acids. Details on this clone: What it recognizes is unknown.

A multiplex PCR was run with 60 Vbeta primers and 13 Jbeta primers. How the authors handled the data: Later, an analysis found about 80 million unique TCR beta chains, and approximately 10 million of these were shared. The table came from immunoSEQ multiplex PCR; TCRdb's copy has only in-frame clones and leaves some out. Clonal size and the V and J genes are those of that table, whereas D and trimming came from the DNA. The sample contains 90,000 to 110,000 clones, under 85% of which appear only once. Study-level results: Across donors, most TCRs were seen rarely, yet some public ones were widespread. In a later analysis, DRB1 alleles had the most associated TCRs; HLA-C alleles the fewest. Among TCR beta chains, those listed as cytomegalovirus-associated numbered around 180.

The sequence was obtained from a man between 18 and 29 years old in good health and CMV-seronegative. This chain links TRBV7-2 with TRBJ2-1, with D maybe TRBD2 (6 bases). Sequenced input: PBMCs. The CDR3 bases are TGTGCCAGCACTCGAGGAGGAGATAGCGGCTACAATGAGCAGTTCTTC. Its protein product is CASTRGGDSGYNEQFF.